This T cell receptor beta chain was documented in a study of shared clonotypes between healthy human individuals. Whole-study findings and limits: In having few donors, the study represented limited genetic and exposure-history diversity. Among the subsets, naive ones generally showed larger estimated richness than memory ones.

V gave up 8 bases and J gave up 2 bases, with 13 bases separating them. From germline, CDR1 is SNHLY and CDR2 FYNNEI. The CDR3 length is 13 residues. Note on this clone: The antigen remains unidentified.

Clones were sequenced by immunoSEQ multiplex PCR, and TCRdb holds only the in-frame ones, with some missing. The table shows some 1 million clones, with around 74% occurring only once. The sample taken for sequencing was memory CD4+ T cells sorted from blood. Noted subset: CD45RA-negative fraction. The chain couples TRBV2 to TRBJ2-7, with D tentatively TRBD1 or TRBD2 (5 bases each). The receptor was isolated from a young man in good health. The CDR3 sequence is CASRRDLTYEQYF. CDR3 nucleotides: TGTGCCAGCCGAAGGGACCTAACCTACGAGCAGTACTTC.